A single sample gave rise to the 12 T cell receptor beta chains below, sequenced in a study of blood T cell repertoires in COVID-19. Some clones are missing from TCRdb's copy, which holds only in-frame ones; the method was immunoSEQ multiplex PCR. This repertoire shows around 87,000 clones, roughly nine tenths found once; its top ten account for under 10%. The sample consisted of peripheral blood. Every receptor here comes from a man in his forties or fifties with acute or convalescent COVID-19.

The gene calls are TRBV5-4 and TRBJ1-2; 8 nucleotides align to TRBD1. Germline trimming cut 4 bases from V and 7 bases from J; bases unmatched to any gene: 9. Germline assignment: CDR1 SGHNT and CDR2 YYREEE (reference sequence). This CDR3 comprises 14 residues. The CDR3: CASSLDRGFGGYTF. The CDR3 DNA reads as TGTGCCAGCAGCCTTGACAGGGGATTTGGTGGCTACACCTTC. The full variable domain, its missing parts supplied by reference TRBV5-4 and TRBJ1-2, is ETGVTQSPTHLIKTRGQQVTLRCSSQSGHNTVSWYQQALGQGPQFIFQYYREEENGRGNFPPRFSGLQFPNYSSELNVNALELDDSALYLCASSLDRGFGGYTFGSGTRLTVV.

The rearrangement joins TRBV7-2 to TRBJ2-5, with D perhaps TRBD1 (6 bases). Germline CDR1 SGHTA, CDR2 FQGNSA. CDR3 length: 16 residues. Deletions cut 0 bases from V and 5 bases from J, with 16 bases between. In DNA, the CDR3 is TGTGCCAGCAGCTTAGCGCGAGGGGGAGTCGGTGAGACCCAGTACTTC. Translated, it gives CASSLARGGVGETQYF. The variable domain in full, with the rest retrieved from reference TRBV7-2 and TRBJ2-5, is GAGVSQSPSNKVTEKGKDVELRCDPISGHTALYWYRQSLGQGLEFLIYFQGNSAPDKSGLPSDRFSAERTGGSVSTLTIQRTQQEDSAVYLCASSLARGGVGETQYFGPGTRLLVL.

The CDR3 is CASAKGHSNTEAFF. The DNA of the CDR3 is TGTGCCAGTGCGAAAGGACACTCGAACACTGAAGCTTTCTTT. The genes are TRBV19 and TRBJ1-1, with D possibly TRBD1 on 5 matching bases. The CDR3 has 14 amino acids. Germline-derived CDR1 and CDR2 are LNHDA and SQIVND (reference sequence). The V end was cut by 8 bases, the J end by 1 base, with 14 bases between.

V is TRBV6-2 or TRBV6-3 and J is TRBJ1-5; D may be TRBD1 (5 bases). The CDR3 loop spans 19 amino acids. V was clipped by 6 bases and J by 0 bases, with 24 bases between them. Germline lookup yields CDR1 MNHEY and CDR2 SVGEGT. The CDR3 loop reads CASSPDPGLPTYSNQPQHF. The CDR3 DNA reads as TGTGCCAGCAGCCCGGATCCGGGACTGCCGACCTATAGCAATCAGCCCCAGCATTTT.

The J gene is TRBJ1-2, the V gene TRBV12-3 or TRBV12-4; 7 nucleotides agree with TRBD1. The CDR3 contains 13 residues. The trim removed 6 bases at V and 8 bases at J, leaving 9 bases unmatched. The CDR3 spells CASSKGGGVGYTF. The CDR3 DNA is TGTGCCAGCAGCAAAGGGGGCGGGGTAGGCTACACCTTC.

This rearrangement joins TRBV6-5 to TRBJ2-3, with 10 bases fitting TRBD2. The germline V gene encodes CDR1 MNHEY and CDR2 SVGAGI. The CDR3 contains 16 residues. The V segment lost 4 bases and the J segment 1 base; nucleotides outside the gene matches: 5. CDR3 DNA: TGTGCCAGCAGTTCCCGAGCGGGGGGGGGCACAGATACGCAGTATTTT. Its translation: CASSSRAGGGTDTQYF.

The chain recombines TRBV3-1 (or the pseudogene TRBV3-2) with TRBJ2-3, with 8 bases aligning to TRBD1. This CDR3 has 17 amino acids. After removal of 1 base from V and 3 bases from J, the junction contained 9 bases not matched to a gene. CDR1 LGHDT and CDR2 YNNKEL come from the germline V gene (reference sequence). Here the CDR3 reads CASSQAWGQDGTDTQYF. In DNA, the CDR3 is TGTGCCAGCAGCCAAGCATGGGGACAGGATGGTACAGATACGCAGTATTTT.

The chain carries TRBV7-9 and TRBJ1-1; D is undetermined. Germline V gene sequence: CDR1 SEHNR, CDR2 FQNEAQ (reference sequence). V was shortened by 5 bases and J by 0 bases, with 10 bases between the two germline ends. This CDR3 comprises 14 residues. As DNA, the CDR3 is TGTGCCAGCAGCCTTCAGGATGTGAACACTGAAGCTTTCTTT. Amino acid sequence: CASSLQDVNTEAFF.

V and J are TRBV18 and TRBJ1-1, with 12 nucleotides matching TRBD1. This CDR3 has 17 amino acids. J was trimmed by 5 bases and V by 3 bases; bases with no gene match: 10. Germline lookup yields CDR1 KGHSH and CDR2 LQKENI. In DNA, the CDR3 is TGTGCCAGCTCACCTGGGACAGGGGGCTTCGCTGGGACTGAAGCTTTCTTT. Translation: CASSPGTGGFAGTEAFF.

The chain is built from TRBV5-1 and TRBJ2-2; 9 bases are a match to TRBD2. This CDR3 has 17 amino acids. J gave up 3 bases and V 4 bases, and 10 bases lay outside the gene matches. Germline V gene sequence: CDR1 SGHRS, CDR2 YFSETQ. CDR3 in DNA: TGCGCCAGCAGCCGCTCTTTTAGCGGGGGACACACCGGGGAGCTGTTTTTT. Translation: CASSRSFSGGHTGELFF.

V usage is TRBV28 and J usage is TRBJ2-7, with D uncertain. The germline gives CDR1 MDHEN, CDR2 SYDVKM. V dropped 4 bases and J dropped 4 bases, with 17 bases sitting between them. CDR3 length equals 15 residues. The chain's CDR3 is CASSSSRRVGYEQYF. The CDR3 nucleotides are TGTGCCAGCAGTTCCTCGCGGAGAGTGGGTTACGAGCAGTACTTC.

This chain connects TRBV5-1 to TRBJ1-1, with a tentative D call TRBD1 (5 bases). The CDR3 is 16 residues long. Trimming cost V 5 bases and J 2 bases, with 19 bases left between them. Germline CDR1 SGHRS, CDR2 YFSETQ. The chain's CDR3 is CASRLDNTLPNTEAFF. The CDR3, as DNA: TGCGCCAGCAGACTGGACAACACTTTACCCAACACTGAAGCTTTCTTT. The whole variable domain, filled in from reference TRBV5-1 and TRBJ1-1, reads KAGVTQTPRYLIKTRGQQVTLSCSPISGHRSVSWYQQTPGQGLQFLFEYFSETQRNKGNFPGRFSGRQFSNSRSEMNVSTLELGDSALYLCASRLDNTLPNTEAFFGQGTRLTVV.